Included here is one TCR beta chain sequence, with context. The data derive from a study of blood T cell repertoires in COVID-19. The germline V gene encodes CDR1 SGDLS and CDR2 YYNGEE. The CDR3 covers 13 residues. V lost 1 base and J 5 bases, leaving 9 bases between the germline ends. Seattle patient enrollment occurred during active infection, with longitudinal follow-up thereafter. This table comes from immunoSEQ multiplex PCR, and its TCRdb copy is limited to in-frame clones, with some not included. Altogether about 260,000 clones are present, 88% being singletons, with the ten largest covering around 9.6%.

The receptor was derived from a woman in her 70s with COVID-19, enrolled during active disease. The chain recombines TRBV9 with TRBJ1-2, with D possibly TRBD1 on 5 matching bases. Sequences were obtained from peripheral blood. The CDR3 loop is CASSVSAGYGYTF. The CDR3 DNA reads as TGTGCCAGCAGCGTATCGGCAGGGTATGGCTACACCTTC.